The clone carrying this T cell receptor beta chain has more than one count but fewer than ten. Its cognate antigen is unknown. There are 17 residues in the CDR3. Trimming cost V 0 bases and J 4 bases; bases outside gene matches: 9. CDR1 is SEHNR, CDR2 FQNEAQ, per germline (reference sequence). The sample is drawn from a study of T cell responses to AZD1222 COVID-19 vaccine. Overall study results and limits: White British donors predominated, females outnumbered males, and clonal diversity was possibly underestimated. Seropositive at baseline were only six AZD1222 recipients. Vaccination with two AZD1222 doses was followed by a rise in Spike-specific TCR breadth and depth.

Profiled with immunoSEQ multiplex PCR; TCRdb holds only in-frame clones, not every one. Of approximately 180,000 clones listed, about 90% are singletons. The receptor was derived from an adult in good health. Sample: peripheral blood, taken on day 0 of AZD1222 vaccination. V gene TRBV7-9 combines with J gene TRBJ2-1; 7 bases align to TRBD2. In DNA, the CDR3 is TGTGCCAGCAGCTTAGCGATAGCTAGCGGAGTATACAATGAGCAGTTCTTC. It translates to CASSLAIASGVYNEQFF.